This T cell receptor (beta chain) was obtained from a study of cytomegalovirus exposure and HLA in healthy donors. Study details: Most donors, more than 80% of a few hundred genotyped, fell in the Caucasian-associated ancestry cluster.

Study conclusions and caveats: Accurate HLA-A and HLA-B prediction from TCR beta sequences was reported for most subjects.

PCR was performed using 60 Vbeta and 13 Jbeta primers. Original analysis: In a later analysis, the count reached 80 million or so unique TCR beta chains, with about 9.9 million shared. The repertoire was sequenced with immunoSEQ multiplex PCR; TCRdb's copy has only in-frame clones and lacks some. D and trimming come from the DNA, and the V and J calls and clone size come from that table. This table holds more than 130,000 clones, 78% found once. This CDR3 region has 15 residues. V was clipped by 5 bases and J by 2 bases; unmatched bases: 5. In germline, CDR1 is PRHDT, CDR2 FYEKMQ (reference sequence). Note on this clone: What it binds is not known.

The sequenced sample was PBMCs. V is TRBV13 and J is TRBJ1-4, with 7 positions matching TRBD1. The TCR originated in a male donor in good health and CMV-seronegative. The CDR3 loop is CASSLRGITNEKLFF. CDR3 coding DNA: TGTGCCAGCAGCCTCAGGGGGATCACTAATGAAAAACTGTTTTTT. Combining the CDR3 with reference TRBV13 and TRBJ1-4 gives the whole variable domain AAGVIQSPRHLIKEKRETATLKCYPIPRHDTVYWYQQGPGQDPQFLISFYEKMQSDKGSIPDRFSAQQFSDYHSELNMSSLELGDSALYFCASSLRGITNEKLFFGSGTQLSVL.